These 12 T cell receptor beta chains share one sample of origin, sequenced in a study of T cell clonotyping in hematopoietic cell transplantation. Sequencing was performed with immunoSEQ multiplex PCR; in TCRdb, only in-frame clones are kept and a portion is missing. The repertoire has under 5,500 clones, 90% of them found once; the top ten carry 5%. What was sequenced was peripheral blood mononuclear cells. These receptors were taken from a man aged 40-49 years in good health. Some clones in this sample may be carry-over from other donors' samples.

The gene calls are TRBV13 and TRBJ2-3; 12 nucleotides line up with TRBD2. The CDR3 has 16 amino acids. Germline V gene data show CDR1 as PRHDT and CDR2 as FYEKMQ (reference sequence). V was clipped by 4 bases and J by 2 bases; unmatched bases: 4. The CDR3 DNA reads as TGTGCCAGCAGCTCTACTAGCGGGGGGCCCACAGATACGCAGTATTTT. This codes for CASSSTSGGPTDTQYF.

The chain has TRBV11-2 and TRBJ2-7, with no clear D. This CDR3 contains 15 residues. Trimming took 2 bases from V and 1 from J, leaving 12 bases between them. From germline, CDR1 is SGHAT and CDR2 FQNNGV. CDR3 in DNA: TGTGCCAGCAGCTTAACGCCTTCACATTCCTACGAGCAGTACTTC. It is translated as CASSLTPSHSYEQYF.

The rearrangement links TRBV7-2 to TRBJ1-3; D may be TRBD1 (5 bases). This CDR3 has 15 amino acids. CDR1 and CDR2 (germline): SGHTA, FQGNSA. The V and J ends lost 1 base and 4 bases respectively, with 11 bases between them. The CDR3 region has the DNA TGTGCCAGCAGCTTAGTTTACGGGACCGGAAACACCATATATTTT. It codes for CASSLVYGTGNTIYF.

The chain uses TRBV5-8 and TRBJ2-7, with no clear D. The CDR3 runs 14 residues. V was pared by 0 bases and J by 2 bases, with 9 bases between. CDR1 and CDR2 (germline): SGHTS, YDEGEE. CDR3 amino acids: CASSLEWVPYEQYF. As DNA, the CDR3 is TGTGCCAGCAGCTTGGAGTGGGTGCCCTACGAGCAGTACTTC.

This clone has just one count. This chain uses TRBV5-8 with TRBJ2-7; D gene ambiguous. Germline V gives CDR1 SGHTS, CDR2 YDEGEE. V lost 0 bases and J lost 4, with 5 bases in between. This CDR3 is built from 12 residues. The CDR3, as DNA: TGTGCCAGCAGCTTGGGTAGATACGAGCAGTACTTC. Protein: CASSLGRYEQYF.

CDR3 residues: CASRASQETQYF. CDR3 nucleotides: TGTGCCAGCAGAGCGTCCCAAGAGACCCAGTACTTC. This chain links TRBV28 with TRBJ2-5, with D unclear. V lost 6 bases and J lost 1, with 6 bases in between. CDR1 MDHEN and CDR2 SYDVKM come from the germline V gene. CDR3 length equals 12 residues.

V gene TRBV7-9 combines with J gene TRBJ2-7; D gene uncertain. The length of the CDR3 is 14 residues. Trimming took 2 bases from V and 0 from J, leaving 8 bases between them. Germline CDR1 and CDR2: SEHNR and FQNEAQ (reference sequence). The chain's CDR3 is CASSLRNPSYEQYF. The CDR3 nucleotides are TGTGCCAGCAGCTTACGGAACCCCTCCTACGAGCAGTACTTC.

In its sample, this clone was seen once. The chain carries TRBV20-1 and TRBJ2-7; D might be TRBD2 (6 bases). The CDR3 spans 11 residues. The germline V gene encodes CDR1 DFQATT and CDR2 SNEGSKA (reference sequence). The V gene lost 3 bases and the J gene lost 9 bases, with 12 bases spanning the gap. CDR3 DNA: TGCAGTGCTAGTGAACGGGAGCGGCAGTACTTC. This codes for CSASERERQYF.

The chain links TRBV18 to TRBJ1-5, with D uncertain. The CDR3 runs 13 residues. The V end lost 3 bases, the J end lost 7 bases, and 10 bases lay between the germline ends. Germline CDR1 and CDR2: KGHSH and LQKENI. Here the CDR3 reads CASSPQVDQPQHF. The CDR3 DNA is TGTGCCAGCTCACCGCAGGTGGACCAGCCCCAGCATTTT.

The chain uses TRBV19 and TRBJ1-5; 7 bases line up with TRBD1. This CDR3 is 17 amino acids long. The trim removed 2 bases at V and 2 bases at J, leaving 9 bases unmatched. The V gene's germline CDR1 is LNHDA and CDR2 SQIVND (reference sequence). The CDR3 protein is CASSIQGGARRNQPQHF. As DNA, the CDR3 is TGTGCCAGTAGTATACAGGGGGGGGCCCGCCGCAATCAGCCCCAGCATTTT.

This chain connects TRBV7-6 to TRBJ1-1, with a tentative D call TRBD1 (5 bases). Germline V gene data show CDR1 as SGHVS and CDR2 as FNYEAQ. This CDR3 comprises 15 residues. Trimming took off 1 base at V and 4 bases at J, with 13 bases between the two ends. CDR3 DNA: TGTGCCAGCAGCTTAGTCCCGGGGCGGGTCACTGAAGCTTTCTTT. The encoded protein is CASSLVPGRVTEAFF.

This rearrangement joins TRBV27 to TRBJ1-1; D might be TRBD1 (5 bases). Germline CDR1 and CDR2: MNHEY and SMNVEV (reference sequence). V was trimmed by 7 bases and J by 4 bases, leaving 13 bases between them. The CDR3 covers 13 residues. The CDR3 protein is CASTPNGGTEAFF. The CDR3 nucleotides are TGTGCCAGCACCCCCAATGGGGGCACTGAAGCTTTCTTT.